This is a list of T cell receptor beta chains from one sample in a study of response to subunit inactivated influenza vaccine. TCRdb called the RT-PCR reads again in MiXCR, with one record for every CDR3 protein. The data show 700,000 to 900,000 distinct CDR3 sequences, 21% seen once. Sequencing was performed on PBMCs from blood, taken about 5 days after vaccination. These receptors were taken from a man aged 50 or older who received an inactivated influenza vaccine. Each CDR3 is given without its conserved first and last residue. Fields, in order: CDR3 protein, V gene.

ASSLAGTSDTQY,TRBV7-7
ASSLGQGIDTGELF,TRBV12-3/TRBV12-4
ASSLEPNSDTQY,TRBV5-1
SARGLGGSFYNEQF,TRBV20-1
ASSTTGTGKIRRSYEQY,TRBV11-1
ASSPLGRTTGELF,TRBV4-1
ASSGRQGYTDTQY,TRBV9
ASSLDSLTYNEQF,TRBV7-9
ASSPRQAVPTDTQY,TRBV7-9
ASSIQGGGGNIREQY,TRBV5-1
ATSRAGVASYEQY,TRBV15
ASSQAGWGGVTQY,TRBV7-2
SVEDRAEAKNIQY,TRBV29-1
ASSRDTLTAF,TRBV11-2
ASSLGNPLNNEQF,TRBV12-3/TRBV12-4
ASSQSGQGLNTEAF,TRBV4-3
ASSQDHGRNEQF,TRBV4-3
ASSQPGRGDGNTIY,TRBV18
SASLGGKTQETQY,TRBV20-1
ASSVIDEQY,TRBV10-2
ASSQSPPLAGLYNEQF,TRBV23-1
ASRQEYPQY,TRBV4-3
SARDRWPTWETQY,TRBV20-1
ASSPPHRPETQY,TRBV7-2
ASSRTDSPLH,TRBV12-3/TRBV12-4
ASSAVRSSYNEQF,TRBV7-7
AISVDRVNGYT,TRBV10-3
SAEARSGGATDTQY,TRBV20-1
ASSFTADAQY,TRBV11-1
ASSQVVGTNEKLF,TRBV4-2
ASSLSRQGVVGIEAF,TRBV28
AISEGGGLVYEQY,TRBV10-3
ASSLAGGGRNQETQY,TRBV5-1
ATRGAGADTQY,TRBV24-1
ASSLVGGRFYNSPLH,TRBV5-1
ASSLIWEREQY,TRBV7-9
ASSPSRNYYEQY,TRBV7-2
ASSQDRGSGSPLH,TRBV4-3
ASSQTLTSGGRTDTQY,TRBV6-2/TRBV6-3
ASSFTTGPGGYEQY,TRBV6-5
AISASGGGLNEQF,TRBV10-3
ASSLGWLAGAPVRELF,TRBV11-2
ASSLNSGRGGVTDTQY,TRBV5-1
ASKYSGRAGGELF,TRBV4-3
ASSYPGANYEQY,TRBV6-5
ASSLPNGRTLH,TRBV3-1
ASSSSPPDNEQF,TRBV12-3/TRBV12-4
ASSQDLSRVQETQY,TRBV4-3
ASSFTANTGELF,TRBV12-3/TRBV12-4
ASSQAGITGELF,TRBV3-1
ASSYSNGGAGYT,TRBV6-5
ASSRTSGASTDTQY,TRBV5-1
SAPGQNQPQH,TRBV20-1